A single T cell receptor (beta chain) is shown here with its context. Its antigen is unidentified. This specimen comes from a study of cytotoxic CD8 clonotypes in ibrutinib-treated CLL. Using immunoSEQ multiplex PCR, the repertoire was profiled, and TCRdb retains in-frame clones only, with some absent. Of some 290,000 clones in the sample, more than 65% are singletons; the top ten hold about 6.7%. Study results and limitations: Sustained-remission and progressing patients' sampling times differed.

Trimming left V 7 bases short and J 2 bases short, with 16 bases between. The CDR3 loop spans 14 amino acids. Germline CDR1 is SGDLS and CDR2 is YYNGEE. The chain is built from TRBV9 and TRBJ2-7; D remains unclear. Sequencing used PBMCs, obtained before ibrutinib treatment. The TCR originated in a human donor with chronic lymphocytic leukemia. For the CDR3, the DNA is TGTGCCAGCGCCTCTACGGCCAAAACCTACGAGCAGTACTTC. As protein: CASASTAKTYEQYF.